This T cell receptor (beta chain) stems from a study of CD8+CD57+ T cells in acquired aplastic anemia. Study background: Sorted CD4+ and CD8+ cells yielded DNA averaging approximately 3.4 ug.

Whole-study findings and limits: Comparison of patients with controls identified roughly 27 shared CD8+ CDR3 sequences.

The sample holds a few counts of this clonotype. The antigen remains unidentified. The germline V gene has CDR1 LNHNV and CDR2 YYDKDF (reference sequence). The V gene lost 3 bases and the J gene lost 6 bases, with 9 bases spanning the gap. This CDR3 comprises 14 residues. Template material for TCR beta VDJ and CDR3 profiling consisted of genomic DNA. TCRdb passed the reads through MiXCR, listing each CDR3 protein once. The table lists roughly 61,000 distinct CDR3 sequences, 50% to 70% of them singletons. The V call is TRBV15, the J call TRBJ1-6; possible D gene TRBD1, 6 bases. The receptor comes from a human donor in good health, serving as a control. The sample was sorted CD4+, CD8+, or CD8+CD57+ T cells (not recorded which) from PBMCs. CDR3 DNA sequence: TGTGCCACCAGCAGCGGCAGGGGTAATTCACCCCTCCACTTT. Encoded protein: CATSSGRGNSPLHF.